The clone carrying this TCR beta chain was recorded at least ten times. Its matching antigen is unknown. V was clipped by 2 bases and J by 1 base, with 6 bases between them. The CDR3 is made up of 14 amino acids. CDR1 is SGHAT, CDR2 FQNNGV, per germline. TCRdb re-analysed the reads in MiXCR, keeping a single row per CDR3 protein. This sample yields about 140,000 distinct CDR3 sequences, of which roughly 6% are seen a single time; about a sixth belongs to the top ten. The record originates from a study of T cell repertoires in cytomegalovirus infection. Looking at the study overall: Matching HLA type and CMV infection were both indicated by public TCR beta signatures.

Study outcomes and limitations: The study identified carriers of CMV plus the relevant HLA from cumulative public TCR beta family frequency. CMV-specific TCR beta clonotypes restricted by HLA-C dominated the ex vivo response.

The rearrangement uses TRBV11-2 and TRBJ2-4; no clear D. The material sequenced was PBMCs. The clonotype was recovered from a human donor in good health (CMV status not recorded). Some clones in this sample may be carry-over from other donors' samples. CDR3 bases: TGTGCCAGCAGCTTACCCCTTGCCAAAAACATTCAGTACTTC. Its translation: CASSLPLAKNIQYF.